Presented here are 18 T cell receptor beta chains from one specimen sequenced in a study of Ad26.COV2.S vaccination and SARS-CoV-2 variants. Noted treatment: roughly 19 received Ad26.COV2.S at low or high dose, single or two shots; about 5 received placebo; per-sample allocation not given. Material that was analyzed had been drawn on day 63 after the first vaccine or placebo injection. Repertoires were generated with immunoSEQ multiplex PCR, while TCRdb's copy carries only in-frame clones and drops some. The sample comprises about 680,000 clones, around 90% of which are singletons, and approximately 1.5% rests with the top ten. This material consisted of peripheral blood, taken in a trial of Ad26.COV2.S vaccine versus placebo. Source of these receptors: a person aged 18-60 years who received the Ad26.COV2.S COVID-19 vaccine or a placebo.

In this sample, this clone turned up a few times. The chain recombines TRBV7-2 with TRBJ1-2; D might be TRBD1 (6 bases). Looked up from germline, CDR1 is SGHTA and CDR2 is FQGNSA. CDR3 length: 14 residues. The V gene lost 4 bases and the J gene lost 0 bases, with 9 bases spanning the gap. The CDR3 DNA is TGTGCCAGCAGCTCGGACAGTCCTAACTATGGCTACACCTTC. Translated: CASSSDSPNYGYTF.

The chain joins TRBV2 to TRBJ2-4; no reliable D call. Germline V gene data show CDR1 as SNHLY and CDR2 as FYNNEI. Deletions cut 0 bases from V and 4 bases from J, with 7 bases between. This CDR3 region has 14 residues. The CDR3 DNA reads as TGTGCCAGCAGTGAAGCGAGGCAGAAAAACATTCAGTACTTC. Translated, it gives CASSEARQKNIQYF.

The chain is built from TRBV14 and TRBJ2-2, with 9 bases fitting TRBD1. The length of the CDR3 is 14 residues. V gave up 4 bases and J gave up 7 bases; unmatched junction bases: 4. CDR1 is SGHDN, CDR2 FVKESK, per germline. CDR3 in DNA: TGTGCCAGCAGCCTACAGGGGGCTGGCGGGGAGCTGTTTTTT. Translation gives CASSLQGAGGELFF. Variable domain in full (rest from reference TRBV14 and TRBJ2-2): EAGVTQFPSHSVIEKGQTVTLRCDPISGHDNLYWYRRVMGKEIKFLLHFVKESKQDESGMPNNRFLAERTGGTYSTLKVQPAELEDSGVYFCASSLQGAGGELFFGEGSRLTVL.

The chain recombines TRBV6-5 with TRBJ2-7; D uncertain. This CDR3 spans 14 amino acids. Germline V gives CDR1 MNHEY, CDR2 SVGAGI. V lost 5 bases and J lost 3, with 14 bases in between. CDR3 amino acids: CASSREATRYEQYF. In nucleotides, the CDR3 is TGTGCCAGCAGTCGAGAGGCGACTCGCTACGAGCAGTACTTC.

This chain links TRBV19 with TRBJ2-7, with TRBD2 matching over 13 bases. The CDR3 loop spans 17 amino acids. V was pared by 1 base and J by 0 bases, with 3 bases of the junction left unmatched. The germline CDR1 and CDR2 sequences are LNHDA and SQIVND (reference sequence). The CDR3 coding sequence is TGTGCCAGTAGTATAGGGGGACTAGCGGGGAGCTCCTACGAGCAGTACTTC. Translated: CASSIGGLAGSSYEQYF.

This sequence joins TRBV7-2 and TRBJ2-1; no reliable D call. The CDR3 spans 15 residues. The V gene lost 0 bases and the J gene lost 4 bases, with 10 bases spanning the gap. Per germline, CDR1 SGHTA and CDR2 FQGNSA. The CDR3 nucleotides read TGTGCCAGCAGCTTAGCGGAGTTGCTTTACAATGAGCAGTTCTTC. Its protein product is CASSLAELLYNEQFF.

V is TRBV19 and J is TRBJ2-2; TRBD1 agrees at 10 bases. Germline CDR1 reads LNHDA; CDR2 reads SQIVND (reference sequence). There are 16 residues in the CDR3. V was pared by 3 bases and J by 6 bases, with 7 bases of the junction left unmatched. The CDR3 sequence: CASSIWGQGWAGELFF. The DNA of the CDR3 is TGTGCCAGTAGTATTTGGGGACAGGGGTGGGCCGGGGAGCTGTTTTTT.

The rearrangement uses TRBV10-2 and TRBJ1-5; D unclear. V lost 2 bases to trimming and J lost 7 bases, with 9 bases between them. This CDR3 region has 13 residues. Germline-derived CDR1 and CDR2 are WSHSY and SAAADI. This CDR3 is CASSEKGPQPQHF. The CDR3 DNA sequence: TGCGCCAGCAGTGAGAAGGGCCCACAGCCCCAGCATTTT.

CDR3 region: CATSDYPTSGSRDTQYF. CDR3 sequence (DNA): TGTGCCACCAGTGATTACCCGACTAGCGGGAGCCGAGATACGCAGTATTTT. The J gene is TRBJ2-3, the V gene TRBV24-1; 12 positions match TRBD2. The CDR3 is 17 amino acids. Per the germline V gene, CDR1 is KGHDR and CDR2 is SFDVKD. V was pared by 2 bases and J by 5 bases, with 7 bases of the junction left unmatched.

The chain combines TRBV3-1 (or the pseudogene TRBV3-2) with TRBJ1-2, with 7 positions matching TRBD1. V lost 2 bases to trimming and J lost 5 bases; unmatched junction nucleotides: 8. The CDR3 sequence is 15 residues long. Germline values: CDR1 LGHDT, CDR2 YNNKEL (reference sequence). The CDR3 DNA reads TGTGCCAGCAGCCAACCCACGGACAGGACGTATGGCTACACCTTC. It is translated as CASSQPTDRTYGYTF.

In its sample, this clone was seen once. The chain carries TRBV18 and TRBJ1-2, with TRBD1 matching 10 bases. The CDR3 consists of 15 residues. Germline CDR1 reads KGHSH; CDR2 reads LQKENI. With V trimmed by 5 bases and J by 3 bases, 6 bases remained unmatched. CDR3: CASSNRQGADYGYTF. The CDR3 bases are TGTGCCAGCTCAAATAGACAGGGGGCGGACTATGGCTACACCTTC. Using reference TRBV18 and TRBJ1-2 for the parts outside the CDR3, the full variable domain is NAGVMQNPRHLVRRRGQEARLRCSPMKGHSHVYWYRQLPEEGLKFMVYLQKENIIDESGMPKERFSAEFPKEGPSILRIQQVVRGDSAAYFCASSNRQGADYGYTFGSGTRLTVV.

The chain recombines TRBV27 with TRBJ1-1, with no clear D. Germline-derived CDR1 and CDR2 are MNHEY and SMNVEV (reference sequence). Trimming took 2 bases from V and 0 from J, leaving 7 bases between them. This CDR3 contains 14 residues. CDR3 region: CASSLGLMNTEAFF. The CDR3 coding sequence is TGTGCCAGCAGTTTAGGGTTGATGAACACTGAAGCTTTCTTT.

The chain recombines TRBV25-1 with TRBJ2-2; 8 bases line up with TRBD1. Per germline, CDR1 MGHDK and CDR2 SYGVNS. The CDR3 is 14 residues long. V lost 6 bases, J lost 6 bases, and 6 bases stayed unmatched. CDR3 in amino acids: CASSRTGMAGELFF. CDR3 nucleotide sequence: TGTGCCAGCAGCCGGACAGGGATGGCCGGGGAGCTGTTTTTT.

On this clone: In the same sample, other DNA sequences code for this CDR3. V and J are TRBV19 and TRBJ2-3; 8 nucleotides agree with TRBD2. The CDR3 sequence is 14 residues long. V lost 6 bases to trimming and J lost 1 base; unmatched junction nucleotides: 3. Germline-derived CDR1 and CDR2 are LNHDA and SQIVND (reference sequence). CDR3: CASSREGRTDTQYF. The CDR3 coding sequence is TGTGCCAGTAGCCGGGAGGGCCGCACAGATACGCAGTATTTT.

The chain is built from TRBV9 and TRBJ2-7; D not certain. There are 11 residues in the CDR3. The germline V gene has CDR1 SGDLS and CDR2 YYNGEE. V lost 0 bases, J lost 6 bases, and 4 bases lay in between. The CDR3 DNA is TGTGCCAGCAGCGTAGGAGCCGAGCAGTACTTC. Translation: CASSVGAEQYF.

This chain connects TRBV6-5 to TRBJ1-2, with D possibly TRBD1 on 5 matching bases. The CDR3 totals 13 residues. V lost 7 bases, J lost 4 bases, and 13 bases lay in between. The V gene's germline CDR1 is MNHEY and CDR2 SVGAGI. The CDR3 is CASKRGASYGYTF. The CDR3, as DNA: TGTGCCAGCAAGAGGGGCGCGAGCTATGGCTACACCTTC.

The J gene is TRBJ2-7, the V gene TRBV21-1. TRBV21-1 is designated a pseudogene. CDR3 size: 20 residues. The CDR3 DNA follows: TGTGCCAGCAGCGCCCCACGGGACGGAATGTTAGGACGGAACTCCTACGAGCAGTACTTC. Protein product: CASSAPRDGMLGRNSYEQYF.

The chain recombines TRBV30 with TRBJ2-4; D may be TRBD1 (5 bases). Germline assignment: CDR1 GTSNPN and CDR2 SVGIG (reference sequence). The CDR3 is 11 residues long. V shed 4 bases and J shed 8 bases, with 9 bases lying between them. This CDR3 is CAWMGRDIQYF. CDR3 sequence (DNA): TGTGCCTGGATGGGCAGGGACATTCAGTACTTC. The full variable domain, rest sourced from reference TRBV30 and TRBJ2-4, is SQTIHQWPATLVQPVGSPLSLECTVEGTSNPNLYWYRQAAGRGLQLLFYSVGIGQISSEVPQNLSASRPQDRQFILSSKKLLLSDSGFYLCAWMGRDIQYFGAGTRLSVL.